These 30 T cell receptor beta chains were all obtained from the same sample, sequenced in a study of response to subunit inactivated influenza vaccine. TCRdb reprocessed the RT-PCR reads via MiXCR and lists one record per CDR3 protein. This table holds under 550,000 distinct CDR3 sequences, 6% to 9% found once. This sample comprised PBMCs from blood, obtained roughly 24 months after vaccination. The receptor source for this set is a man between 50 and 69 years old who received an inactivated influenza vaccine.

This clonotype has only a few counts. The rearrangement links TRBV5-4 to TRBJ2-7; TRBD1 matches at 10 bases. Trimming at V came to 2 bases and at J to 4 bases, leaving 9 bases not matched to a gene. The CDR3 has 16 residues. Germline V gene sequence: CDR1 SGHNT, CDR2 YYREEE (reference sequence). The CDR3 bases are TGTGCCAGCAGCTTCTCCGCCGGACAGGGGGTTTACGAGCAGTACTTC. Its protein is CASSFSAGQGVYEQYF.

Only a few counts were recorded for this clonotype. The V and J genes are TRBV2 and TRBJ2-5, with D perhaps TRBD1 (5 bases). Trimming removed 6 bases from V and 1 base from J, with 12 bases in between. The germline CDR1 and CDR2 sequences are SNHLY and FYNNEI. This CDR3 contains 14 residues. The CDR3 region has the DNA TGTGCCAGCAGCTCAGGACACAGCCAAGAGACCCAGTACTTC. Its translation is CASSSGHSQETQYF.

In this sample, this clonotype turned up a few times. This sequence joins TRBV6-5 and TRBJ2-5; 7 bases are shared with TRBD2. Germline V gene sequence: CDR1 MNHEY, CDR2 SVGAGI. V gave up 6 bases and J gave up 7 bases; unmatched junction bases: 11. The CDR3 covers 14 residues. The CDR3 loop is CASSPNAWEGTQYF. For the CDR3, the DNA is TGTGCCAGCAGCCCGAACGCGTGGGAGGGGACCCAGTACTTC.

The chain links TRBV7-2 to TRBJ1-2; tentative D call: TRBD1 (6 bases). This CDR3 has 13 amino acids. The germline gives CDR1 SGHTA, CDR2 FQGNSA. The V end lost 0 bases, the J end lost 6 bases, and 8 bases lay between the germline ends. The DNA of the CDR3 is TGTGCCAGCAGCTTAGCGCGACAGGATGGCTACACCTTC. It codes for CASSLARQDGYTF.

This clonotype was recorded at least ten times. The rearrangement joins TRBV7-9 to TRBJ2-7; 7 bases are a match to TRBD1. Germline trimming cut 2 bases from V and 5 bases from J; bases unmatched to any gene: 6. The CDR3 is 14 residues long. The germline V gene encodes CDR1 SEHNR and CDR2 FQNEAQ (reference sequence). This CDR3 reads CASSLNSDRDEQYF. The CDR3 bases are TGTGCCAGCAGCTTAAATTCCGACAGGGACGAGCAGTACTTC.

In its sample, this clonotype was seen a few times. This sequence joins TRBV18 and TRBJ2-7; D might be TRBD1 or TRBD2, each matching 5 bases. V lost 1 base, J lost 7 bases, and 17 bases lay in between. CDR3 length: 15 residues. CDR1 and CDR2 from the germline V gene are KGHSH and LQKENI. The CDR3 loop is CASSPQGSRSLEQYF. DNA for the CDR3: TGTGCCAGCTCACCACAGGGGAGTCGGAGTTTGGAGCAGTACTTC.

The genes are TRBV27 and TRBJ2-7; 7 positions match TRBD1. V lost 1 base, J lost 2 bases, and 11 bases stayed unmatched. Germline-derived CDR1 and CDR2 are MNHEY and SMNVEV (reference sequence). CDR3 length: 17 residues. The CDR3 DNA is TGTGCCAGCAGTTTATTAGGGACAGAAGTGAGAACCTACGAGCAGTACTTC. It is translated as CASSLLGTEVRTYEQYF.

This clonotype appeared many times. V usage is TRBV12-3 or TRBV12-4 and J usage is TRBJ1-4; tentative D call: TRBD1 (6 bases). This CDR3 is built from 15 residues. Trimming took off 3 bases at V and 5 bases at J, with 13 bases between the two ends. The CDR3: CASSLDSLLNEKLFF. The CDR3 DNA reads TGTGCCAGCAGTTTGGACAGCCTCCTAAATGAAAAACTGTTTTTT.

This chain connects TRBV30 to TRBJ2-1; D ambiguous. Trimming stripped 2 bases from V and 0 bases from J, with 17 bases between. Germline assignment: CDR1 GTSNPN and CDR2 SVGIG (reference sequence). The CDR3 extends over 17 amino acids. The CDR3: CAWSTRLTLSSYNEQFF. The CDR3 nucleotides are TGTGCCTGGAGTACCAGGTTGACCCTCAGCTCCTACAATGAGCAGTTCTTC.

V is TRBV4-2 and J is TRBJ2-1; 11 positions match TRBD2. Per germline, CDR1 LGHNA and CDR2 YNFKEQ. Trimming at V came to 5 bases and at J to 0 bases, leaving 15 bases not matched to a gene. The CDR3 is made up of 20 amino acids. The CDR3 is CASSTYRRLAGRSSYNEQFF. CDR3 sequence (DNA): TGTGCCAGCAGCACATACAGGAGACTAGCGGGAAGGTCCTCCTACAATGAGCAGTTCTTC.

This clonotype was detected many times. The J gene is TRBJ2-7, the V gene TRBV5-1; weak D call: TRBD2 (5 bases). The CDR3 totals 16 residues. Germline CDR1 and CDR2: SGHRS and YFSETQ. The germline V and J ends were trimmed by 1 base and 0 bases, with 14 bases remaining between them. CDR3 nucleotide sequence: TGCGCCAGCAGCTTGATTGGCGGGCCAAGCTCCTACGAGCAGTACTTC. It encodes CASSLIGGPSSYEQYF.

This clonotype occurred a few times. The chain joins TRBV5-1 to TRBJ2-5, with D perhaps matching TRBD1 (6 bases). CDR1 is SGHRS and CDR2 is YFSETQ in the germline V gene. The V end lost 4 bases, the J end lost 1 base, and 11 bases lay between the germline ends. This CDR3 comprises 14 residues. DNA for the CDR3: TGCGCCAGCAGCCGCGGACAGCCCCAAGAGACCCAGTACTTC. Residues: CASSRGQPQETQYF.

V and J are TRBV24-1 and TRBJ2-7; D ambiguous. Looked up from germline, CDR1 is KGHDR and CDR2 is SFDVKD. Deletions cut 6 bases from V and 5 bases from J, with 10 bases between. This CDR3 has 12 residues. CDR3 in DNA: TGTGCCACCAGTCCGCCAGTCAACGAGCAGTACTTC. This gives the protein CATSPPVNEQYF.

The rearrangement uses TRBV5-1 and TRBJ1-1, with no clear D. CDR3 size: 14 residues. V was cut by 7 bases and J by 0 bases, with 13 bases left in between. Germline CDR1 reads SGHRS; CDR2 reads YFSETQ. The chain's CDR3 is CASRRGSMNTEAFF. CDR3 DNA sequence: TGCGCCAGCCGCCGGGGAAGTATGAACACTGAAGCTTTCTTT.

The chain uses TRBV7-2 and TRBJ2-2, with 12 bases matching TRBD2. The CDR3 spans 16 residues. Trimming took 4 bases from V and 7 from J; bases not matched to a gene: 7. Germline V gene lookup returns CDR1 SGHTA and CDR2 FQGNSA. The CDR3 nucleotides are TGTGCCAGCAGCTCCTCTAGCGGGGGGGTTGGCGGGGAGCTGTTTTTT. This codes for CASSSSSGGVGGELFF.

In regard to this clonotype: A much larger clone lies one base from this, so it may be a read error. The V call is TRBV6-5, the J call TRBJ2-5; D gene unclear. CDR1 is MNHEY and CDR2 is SVGAGI in the germline V gene. The CDR3 runs to 15 residues. CDR3 coding DNA: TGTCCCAGCAGTTTAGGCCTGAAGTACCAAGAGACCCAGTACTTC. Translated, it gives CPSSLGLKYQETQYF.

The chain joins TRBV7-2 to TRBJ1-5, with D perhaps TRBD1 (6 bases). The germline V gene has CDR1 SGHTA and CDR2 FQGNSA. The V end lost 5 bases, the J end lost 7 bases, and 18 bases lay between the germline ends. The CDR3 is made up of 15 amino acids. DNA of the CDR3: TGTGCCAGCAGCCCCCGCGCCAGGGGTTACCAGCCCCAGCATTTT. It is translated as CASSPRARGYQPQHF.

The V gene is TRBV20-1, the J gene TRBJ2-6, with D uncertain. V shed 0 bases and J shed 4 bases, with 7 bases lying between them. The CDR3 has 14 amino acids. The V gene's germline CDR1 is DFQATT and CDR2 SNEGSKA (reference sequence). DNA for the CDR3: TGCAGTGCTAGAGACGCACCCGGGGCCAACGTCCTGACTTTC. It encodes CSARDAPGANVLTF.

This clonotype was seen a handful of times. The genes are TRBV3-1 and TRBJ2-1; 12 nucleotides agree with TRBD1. The length of the CDR3 is 17 residues. Germline values: CDR1 LGHDT, CDR2 YNNKEL (reference sequence). V gave up 2 bases and J gave up 4 bases; unmatched junction bases: 6. CDR3 DNA: TGTGCCAGCAGCCAACTCGGGACAGGGGGCATATACAATGAGCAGTTCTTC. Translation gives CASSQLGTGGIYNEQFF.

The chain recombines TRBV5-8 with TRBJ2-1; D uncertain. CDR3 size: 18 residues. Germline V gene data show CDR1 as SGHTS and CDR2 as YDEGEE. The V end lost 1 base, the J end lost 0 bases, and 17 bases lay between the germline ends. As DNA, the CDR3 is TGTGCCAGCAGCTTGCCCACCTGGGCGATGAGCTCCTACAATGAGCAGTTCTTC. Encoded protein: CASSLPTWAMSSYNEQFF.

The gene calls are TRBV7-9 and TRBJ2-1; 7 positions agree with TRBD2. This CDR3 contains 16 residues. Germline CDR1 and CDR2: SEHNR and FQNEAQ (reference sequence). V dropped 7 bases and J dropped 6; count of bases not matched to a gene: 15. CDR3 in amino acids: CASTRLASGAANEQFF. CDR3 DNA sequence: TGTGCCAGCACCAGACTCGCTAGCGGCGCCGCCAATGAGCAGTTCTTC.

This clonotype was seen more than once but under ten times. This sequence joins TRBV7-2 and TRBJ1-6; D unclear. V shed 2 bases and J shed 5 bases, with 7 bases lying between them. The CDR3 is made up of 14 amino acids. Germline-derived CDR1 and CDR2 are SGHTA and FQGNSA. The CDR3 DNA sequence: TGTGCCAGCAGCTTATTCGCAGATAATTCACCCCTCCACTTT. This translates into CASSLFADNSPLHF.

The chain combines TRBV27 with TRBJ1-2, with a weak D call TRBD1 (6 bases). Germline values: CDR1 MNHEY, CDR2 SMNVEV (reference sequence). The V gene lost 3 bases and the J gene lost 3 bases, with 20 bases spanning the gap. CDR3 size: 17 residues. The CDR3 coding sequence is TGTGCCAGCAGTTTTTCCCCACCGCGGGGGCTGTACTATGGCTACACCTTC. Protein: CASSFSPPRGLYYGYTF.

This clonotype was seen more than once but under ten times. CDR3 residues: CASSEEDREDYGYTF. DNA for the CDR3: TGTGCCAGCAGTGAAGAGGACAGGGAGGACTATGGCTACACCTTC. The chain is built from TRBV6-1 and TRBJ1-2; the match to TRBD1 covers 8 bases. The germline gives CDR1 MNHNS, CDR2 SASEGT. There are 15 residues in the CDR3. V trimming: 1 base; J trimming: 3 bases; junction bases outside the gene matches: 4.

This clonotype was observed at least ten times. J is TRBJ1-5 and V is TRBV29-1; the D is unclear. The CDR3 totals 13 residues. Germline V CDR1 and CDR2: SQVTM, ANQGSEA. Trimming left V 2 bases short and J 6 bases short, with 11 bases between. In nucleotides, the CDR3 is TGCAGCGTTGAAATTTACAGAATTCAGCCCCAGCATTTT. This sequence encodes CSVEIYRIQPQHF.

This clonotype was observed a handful of times. The genes are TRBV20-1 and TRBJ2-2; D may be TRBD2 (6 bases). The V end was cut by 3 bases, the J end by 3 bases, with 14 bases between. The CDR3 spans 15 residues. Germline CDR1 reads DFQATT; CDR2 reads SNEGSKA (reference sequence). CDR3 bases: TGCAGTGCTAGGGCCAGCGGGTTATACACCGGGGAGCTGTTTTTT. Protein product: CSARASGLYTGELFF.

Ten or more counts support this clonotype. The chain is built from TRBV20-1 and TRBJ2-3, with D perhaps TRBD2 (6 bases). The V and J ends lost 0 bases and 0 bases respectively, with 13 bases between them. In germline, CDR1 is DFQATT, CDR2 SNEGSKA (reference sequence). The CDR3 length is 16 residues. CDR3 nucleotides: TGCAGTGCTAGAGATCATGGGGGGAGAAGCACAGATACGCAGTATTTT. Protein sequence: CSARDHGGRSTDTQYF.

The chain couples TRBV20-1 to TRBJ1-6; 7 positions match TRBD1. The germline V gene encodes CDR1 DFQATT and CDR2 SNEGSKA (reference sequence). V dropped 4 bases and J dropped 1; count of bases not matched to a gene: 13. The CDR3 covers 18 residues. In nucleotides, the CDR3 is TGCAGTGCTATCCAGGGGGGACCCGGAGCATCCTATAATTCACCCCTCCACTTT. It translates to CSAIQGGPGASYNSPLHF.

Remarks on this clonotype: One junction end disagrees with the germline gene, perhaps due to a read error. The CDR3 is CASSDWTASEESQYF. CDR3 nucleotides: TGCGCCAGCAGTGATTGGACAGCCTCGGAGGAGAGCCAGTACTTC. The rearrangement links TRBV10-2 to TRBJ2-5; maybe TRBD1 (6 bases). The CDR3 is made up of 15 amino acids. Germline assignment: CDR1 WSHSY and CDR2 SAAADI.

The gene calls are TRBV5-1 and TRBJ2-5; no clear D gene. The CDR3 runs 12 residues. Germline loops: CDR1 SGHRS, CDR2 YFSETQ. With 4 bases removed from V and 2 bases from J, the gap between germline ends came to 6 bases. CDR3 sequence (DNA): TGCGCCAGCAGCGTTGGACAAGAGACCCAGTACTTC. This gives the protein CASSVGQETQYF.